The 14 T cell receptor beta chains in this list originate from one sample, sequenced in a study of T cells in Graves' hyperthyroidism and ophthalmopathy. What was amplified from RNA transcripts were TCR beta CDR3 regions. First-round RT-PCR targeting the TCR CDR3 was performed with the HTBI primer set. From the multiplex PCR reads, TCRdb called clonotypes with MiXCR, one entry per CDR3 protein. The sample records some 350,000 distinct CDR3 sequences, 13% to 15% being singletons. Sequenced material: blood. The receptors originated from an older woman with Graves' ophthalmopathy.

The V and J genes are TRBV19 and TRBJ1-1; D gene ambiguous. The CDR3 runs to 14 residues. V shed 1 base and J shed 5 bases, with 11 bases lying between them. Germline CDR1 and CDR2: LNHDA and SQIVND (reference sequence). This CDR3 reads CASSIGGLGTEAFF. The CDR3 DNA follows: TGTGCCAGTAGTATAGGCGGCCTGGGGACTGAAGCTTTCTTT.

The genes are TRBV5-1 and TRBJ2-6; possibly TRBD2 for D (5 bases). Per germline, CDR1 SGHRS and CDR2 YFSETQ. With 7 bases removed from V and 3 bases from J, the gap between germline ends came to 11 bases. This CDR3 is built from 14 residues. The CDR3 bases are TGCGCCAGCGTAAGTGGGAGTGGGGCCAACGTCCTGACTTTC. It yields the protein CASVSGSGANVLTF.

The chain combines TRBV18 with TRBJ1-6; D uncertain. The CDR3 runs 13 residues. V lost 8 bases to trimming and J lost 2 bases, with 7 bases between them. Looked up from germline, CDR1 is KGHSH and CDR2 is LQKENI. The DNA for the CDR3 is TGTGCCAGCAGCGGACCCTATAATTCACCCCTCCACTTT. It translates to CASSGPYNSPLHF.

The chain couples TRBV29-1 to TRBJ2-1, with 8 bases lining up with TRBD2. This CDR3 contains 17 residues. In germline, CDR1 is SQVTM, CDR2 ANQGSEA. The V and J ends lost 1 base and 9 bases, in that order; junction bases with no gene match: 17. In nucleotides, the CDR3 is TGCAGCGTTGAAGGGCGAGCGGGAGAGGTCTCGTCGGGTGAGCAGTTCTTC. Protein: CSVEGRAGEVSSGEQFF.

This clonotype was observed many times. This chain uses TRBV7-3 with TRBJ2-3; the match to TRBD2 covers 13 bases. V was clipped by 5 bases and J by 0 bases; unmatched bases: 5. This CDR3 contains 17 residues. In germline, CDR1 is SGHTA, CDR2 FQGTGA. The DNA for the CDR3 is TGTGCCAGCAGCCTGAAGGGACTAGCGGGGAGCACAGATACGCAGTATTTT. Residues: CASSLKGLAGSTDTQYF.

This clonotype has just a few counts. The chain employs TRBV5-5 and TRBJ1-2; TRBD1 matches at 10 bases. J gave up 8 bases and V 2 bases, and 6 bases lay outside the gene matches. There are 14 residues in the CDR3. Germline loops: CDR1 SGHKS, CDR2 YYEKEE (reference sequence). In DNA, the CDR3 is TGTGCCAGCAGCTTTCCGGGACAGGGGAGGGGCTACACCTTC. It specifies CASSFPGQGRGYTF.

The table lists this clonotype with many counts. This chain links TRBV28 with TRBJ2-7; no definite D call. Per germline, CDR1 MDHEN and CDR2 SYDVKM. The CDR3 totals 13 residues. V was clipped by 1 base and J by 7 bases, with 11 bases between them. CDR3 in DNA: TGTGCCAGCAGTTTATTCTCCGCTAGAGAGCAGTACTTC. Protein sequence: CASSLFSAREQYF.

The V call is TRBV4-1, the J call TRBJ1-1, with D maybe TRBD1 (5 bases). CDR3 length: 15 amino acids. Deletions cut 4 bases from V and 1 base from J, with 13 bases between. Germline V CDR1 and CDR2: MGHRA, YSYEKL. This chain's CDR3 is CASSRIGGTNTEAFF. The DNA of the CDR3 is TGCGCCAGCAGCCGCATCGGGGGGACGAACACTGAAGCTTTCTTT.

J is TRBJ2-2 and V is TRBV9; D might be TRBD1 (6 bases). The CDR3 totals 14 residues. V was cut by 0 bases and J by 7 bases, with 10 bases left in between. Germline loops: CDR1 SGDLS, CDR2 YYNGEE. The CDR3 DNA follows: TGTGCCAGCAGCGTAGAGGACAGAATCGGGGAGCTGTTTTTT. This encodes CASSVEDRIGELFF.

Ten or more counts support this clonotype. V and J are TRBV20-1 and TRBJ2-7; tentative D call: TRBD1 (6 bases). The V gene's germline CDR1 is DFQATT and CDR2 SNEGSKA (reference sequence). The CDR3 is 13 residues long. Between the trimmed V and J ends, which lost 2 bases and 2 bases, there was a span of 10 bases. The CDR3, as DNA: TGCAGTGCTAGACCACAGGGAACCTACGAGCAGTACTTC. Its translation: CSARPQGTYEQYF.

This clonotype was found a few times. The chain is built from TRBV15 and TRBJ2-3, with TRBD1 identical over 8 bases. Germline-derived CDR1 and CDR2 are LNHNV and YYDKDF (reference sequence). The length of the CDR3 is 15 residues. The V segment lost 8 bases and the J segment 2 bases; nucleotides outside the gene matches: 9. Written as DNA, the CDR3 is TGTGCCACCCTTTATAGGGACAGGCTCACAGATACGCAGTATTTT. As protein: CATLYRDRLTDTQYF.

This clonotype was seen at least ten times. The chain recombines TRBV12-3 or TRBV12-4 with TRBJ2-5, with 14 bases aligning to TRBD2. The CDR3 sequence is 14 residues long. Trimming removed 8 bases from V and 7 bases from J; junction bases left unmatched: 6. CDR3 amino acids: CASGTSGSLATQYF. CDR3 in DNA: TGTGCCAGCGGGACTAGCGGGAGTCTGGCGACCCAGTACTTC.

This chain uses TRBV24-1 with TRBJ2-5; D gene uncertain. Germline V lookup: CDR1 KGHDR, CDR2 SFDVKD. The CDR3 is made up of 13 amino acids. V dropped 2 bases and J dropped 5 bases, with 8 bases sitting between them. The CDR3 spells CATSDSPGETQYF. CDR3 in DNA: TGTGCCACCAGTGATTCGCCCGGGGAGACCCAGTACTTC.

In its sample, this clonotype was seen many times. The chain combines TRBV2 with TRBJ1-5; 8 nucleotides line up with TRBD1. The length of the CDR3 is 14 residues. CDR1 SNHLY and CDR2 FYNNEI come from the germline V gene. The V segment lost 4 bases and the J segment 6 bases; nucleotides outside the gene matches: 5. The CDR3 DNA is TGTGCCAGCAGTGGGACAGGGCAAACTCAGCCCCAGCATTTT. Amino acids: CASSGTGQTQPQHF.